This record covers a single T cell receptor beta chain. Antigen specificity is unknown. These data originate in a study of post-analysis software for immune sequencing data. Researchers reported that TCR beta cDNA libraries carried unique molecular identifiers. TCRdb reanalysed the PCR reads using MiXCR and keeps one entry per CDR3 protein. Found here are some 500,000 distinct CDR3 sequences, roughly 46% of them singletons; the top ten hold about 12%. The study, taken as a whole, reports: Among multiple sclerosis patients, normalized Chao1 diversity was significantly below that of controls. Samples prepared in the same batch strongly co-clustered by F measure.

The clonotype comes from a girl aged 5 to 17 with multiple sclerosis. The sample comprised blood.

The CDR3 DNA reads TGTGCCAGCGCGGTCCGGGACGGATGCTACGAGCAGTACTTC. Protein sequence: CASAVRDGCYEQYF. The chain combines TRBV7-9 with TRBJ2-4, with D perhaps TRBD1 or TRBD2 (5 bases each). The end of the DNA aligns better with TRBJ2-7, so the J call may be wrong. Germline CDR1 reads SEHNR; CDR2 reads FQNEAQ (reference sequence). This CDR3 region has 14 residues.